These 14 T cell receptor beta chains originate from one sample sequenced in a study of blood T cell repertoires in COVID-19. The assay was immunoSEQ multiplex PCR, and TCRdb's table has in-frame clones only and misses some. The sample lists a few hundred thousand clones, 91% seen once, with 0.95% to 1.5% in the top ten. The sample consisted of PBMCs or T cells enriched from blood (not recorded which). These receptors were obtained from a human donor in a cohort exposed to, infected with or recovered from COVID-19 (not recorded which). The donor label of this sample is uncertain.

The CDR3 sequence is CASSPNRGEQYF. CDR3 bases: TGTGCCAGCAGTCCGAATCGGGGCGAGCAGTACTTC. This chain links TRBV6-5 with TRBJ2-7; D may be TRBD2 (5 bases). Deletions cut 5 bases from V and 6 bases from J, with 11 bases between. This CDR3 spans 12 amino acids. From germline, CDR1 is MNHEY and CDR2 SVGAGI.

This chain links TRBV5-4 with TRBJ1-4; tentative D call: TRBD1 (5 bases). V lost 4 bases and J lost 4, with 14 bases in between. The length of the CDR3 is 15 residues. Germline CDR1 is SGHNT and CDR2 is YYREEE (reference sequence). The CDR3 DNA is TGTGCCAGCAGCCCTGGGGGGGTGAATAATGAAAAACTGTTTTTT. Protein product: CASSPGGVNNEKLFF.

The CDR3 loop is CASSKSGDSSNTEAFF. CDR3 in DNA: TGCGCCAGCAGCAAGAGTGGGGACAGCTCGAACACTGAAGCTTTCTTT. This chain links TRBV5-1 with TRBJ1-1, with 7 bases lining up with TRBD1. After removal of 4 bases from V and 1 base from J, the junction contained 10 bases not matched to a gene. The CDR3 totals 16 residues. CDR1 is SGHRS and CDR2 is YFSETQ in the germline V gene.

This clone showed up just once. The V call is TRBV7-6, the J call TRBJ2-6, with a tentative D call TRBD1 (7 bases). CDR3 length: 17 amino acids. Germline V lookup: CDR1 SGHVS, CDR2 FNYEAQ. V was pared by 1 base and J by 4 bases, with 14 bases between. CDR3 region: CASSLEEGASGANVLTF. CDR3 coding DNA: TGTGCCAGCAGCTTAGAGGAGGGGGCGTCAGGGGCCAACGTCCTGACTTTC.

The rearrangement uses TRBV6-5 and TRBJ1-1; 10 nucleotides align to TRBD1. The junction had 14 bases not matched to a gene; V was cut back by 10 bases and J by 9 bases. The CDR3 length is 14 residues. Germline lookup yields CDR1 MNHEY and CDR2 SVGAGI. This CDR3 reads CATSPGQGIFQAFF. CDR3 in DNA: TGTGCCACTTCGCCGGGACAGGGGATTTTTCAAGCTTTCTTT.

The gene calls are TRBV2 and TRBJ1-5, with 10 nucleotides matching TRBD1. The V segment lost 3 bases and the J segment 1 base; nucleotides outside the gene matches: 12. The CDR3 contains 19 residues. Germline V gives CDR1 SNHLY, CDR2 FYNNEI. CDR3 bases: TGTGCCAGCAGTGATCTTCGACAGGGGGCTTTGTTAAGCAATCAGCCCCAGCATTTT. Translated, it gives CASSDLRQGALLSNQPQHF.

The chain links TRBV9 to TRBJ1-3, with 9 bases fitting TRBD1. Germline V gene data show CDR1 as SGDLS and CDR2 as YYNGEE. The CDR3 covers 16 residues. Losses at the gene ends were 2 bases for V and 4 bases for J; bases not matched to a gene: 7. CDR3 DNA sequence: TGTGCCAGCAGCGTCGGGACAGGGCGGTCGGGAAACACCATATATTTT. Its protein product is CASSVGTGRSGNTIYF.

The chain uses TRBV19 and TRBJ1-3; D remains unclear. The V and J ends lost 8 bases and 0 bases respectively, with 17 bases between them. The CDR3 loop spans 16 amino acids. Germline CDR1 reads LNHDA; CDR2 reads SQIVND (reference sequence). The CDR3 is CASFHFTTSSGNTIYF. The DNA of the CDR3 is TGTGCCAGTTTTCATTTTACCACGAGCTCTGGAAACACCATATATTTT.

V is TRBV7-8 and J is TRBJ1-5; no firm D call. There are 17 residues in the CDR3. Per germline, CDR1 SGHVS and CDR2 FQNEAQ. V gave up 2 bases and J gave up 2 bases, with 16 bases separating them. The CDR3 nucleotides are TGTGCCAGCAGCTTACCCCGGGTATCCTCGGGCAATCAGCCCCAGCATTTT. Translating it yields CASSLPRVSSGNQPQHF.

This sequence joins TRBV5-4 and TRBJ2-7; D perhaps matches TRBD2 (5 bases). This CDR3 has 16 residues. Germline CDR1 reads SGHNT; CDR2 reads YYREEE (reference sequence). V lost 0 bases and J 3 bases, leaving 16 bases between the germline ends. The CDR3, as DNA: TGTGCCAGCAGCTTGGATCCCAGCGGTTCGGTCTACGAGCAGTACTTC. The encoded protein is CASSLDPSGSVYEQYF.

The chain is built from TRBV5-6 and TRBJ2-7, with 8 positions matching TRBD1. Germline trimming cut 4 bases from V and 2 bases from J; bases unmatched to any gene: 8. This CDR3 contains 15 residues. Germline V gene data show CDR1 as SGHDT and CDR2 as YYEEEE. CDR3 DNA: TGTGCCAGCAGCGGCGACCAGGGGGCGCCCTACGAGCAGTACTTC. Protein sequence: CASSGDQGAPYEQYF.

V usage is TRBV19 and J usage is TRBJ1-6; 7 nucleotides align to TRBD1. The V segment lost 10 bases and the J segment 9 bases; nucleotides outside the gene matches: 12. In germline, CDR1 is LNHDA, CDR2 SQIVND (reference sequence). CDR3 length: 14 residues. The CDR3 DNA follows: TGTGCCACCCAGTCCGGCAGGGGGGCTTCACCCCTCCACTTT. It yields the protein CATQSGRGASPLHF.

The chain has TRBV23-1 and TRBJ2-7; perhaps TRBD2 as D (6 bases). TRBV23-1 is assigned to the ORF class and has an uncertain function. Trimming removed 4 bases from V and 1 base from J, with 11 bases in between. The CDR3 runs 14 residues. CDR3 nucleotides: TGCGCCAGCAGTCGGGCAGGGAGGTCCTACGAGCAGTACTTC. The encoded protein is CASSRAGRSYEQYF.

This chain joins TRBV20-1 and TRBJ2-3; TRBD1 is a possible D gene (5 bases). CDR3 length: 14 residues. CDR1 is DFQATT and CDR2 is SNEGSKA in the germline V gene (reference sequence). Trimming left V 3 bases short and J 6 bases short, with 16 bases between. The CDR3 DNA follows: TGCAGTGCTAGTCACAGGTCCACTTCTGATACGCAGTATTTT. Its translation is CSASHRSTSDTQYF.